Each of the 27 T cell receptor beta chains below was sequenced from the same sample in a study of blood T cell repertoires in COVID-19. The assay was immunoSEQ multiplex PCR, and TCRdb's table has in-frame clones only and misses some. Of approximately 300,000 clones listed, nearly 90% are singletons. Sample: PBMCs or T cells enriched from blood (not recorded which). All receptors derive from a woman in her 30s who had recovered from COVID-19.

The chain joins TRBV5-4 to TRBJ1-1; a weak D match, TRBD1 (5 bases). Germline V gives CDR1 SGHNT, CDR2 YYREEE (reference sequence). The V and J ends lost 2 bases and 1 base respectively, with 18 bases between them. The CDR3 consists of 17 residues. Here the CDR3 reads CASSFPRAGSTNTEAFF. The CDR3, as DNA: TGTGCCAGCAGCTTTCCACGAGCAGGGTCGACGAACACTGAAGCTTTCTTT.

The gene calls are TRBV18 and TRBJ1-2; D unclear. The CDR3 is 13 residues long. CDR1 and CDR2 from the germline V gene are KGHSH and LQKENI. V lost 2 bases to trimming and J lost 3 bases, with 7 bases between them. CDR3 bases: TGTGCCAGCTCACCAACCCAGGACTATGGCTACACCTTC. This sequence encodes CASSPTQDYGYTF.

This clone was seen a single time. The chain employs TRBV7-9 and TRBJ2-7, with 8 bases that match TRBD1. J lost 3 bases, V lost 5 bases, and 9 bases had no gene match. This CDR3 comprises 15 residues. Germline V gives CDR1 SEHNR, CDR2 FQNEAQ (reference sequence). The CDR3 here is CASSLVRGQDYEQYF. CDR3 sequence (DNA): TGTGCCAGCAGCCTTGTCCGGGGACAGGACTACGAGCAGTACTTC.

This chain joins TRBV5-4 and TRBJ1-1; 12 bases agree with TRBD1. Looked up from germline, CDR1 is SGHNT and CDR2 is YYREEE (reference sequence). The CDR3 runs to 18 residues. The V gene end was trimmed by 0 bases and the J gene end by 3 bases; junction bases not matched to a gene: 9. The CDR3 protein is CASSLGRDRGLVDTEAFF. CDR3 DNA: TGTGCCAGCAGCTTGGGCCGGGACAGGGGGCTTGTGGACACTGAAGCTTTCTTT.

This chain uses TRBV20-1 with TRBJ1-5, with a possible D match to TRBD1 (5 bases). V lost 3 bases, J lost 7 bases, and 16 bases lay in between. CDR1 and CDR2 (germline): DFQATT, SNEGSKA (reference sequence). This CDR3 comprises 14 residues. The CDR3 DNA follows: TGCAGTGCTAGTGGAGCGGGGGTTAGCCAGCCCCAGCATTTT. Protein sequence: CSASGAGVSQPQHF.

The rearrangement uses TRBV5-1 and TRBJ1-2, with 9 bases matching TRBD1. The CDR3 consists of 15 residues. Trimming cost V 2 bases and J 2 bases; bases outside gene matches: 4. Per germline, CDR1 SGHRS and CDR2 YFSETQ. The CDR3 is CASSLQGAGNYGYTF. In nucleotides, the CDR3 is TGCGCCAGCAGCTTACAGGGGGCCGGGAACTATGGCTACACCTTC.

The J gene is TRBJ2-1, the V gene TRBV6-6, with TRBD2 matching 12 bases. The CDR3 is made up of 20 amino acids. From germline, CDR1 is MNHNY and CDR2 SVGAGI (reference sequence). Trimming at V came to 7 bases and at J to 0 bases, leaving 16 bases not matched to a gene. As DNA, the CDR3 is TGTGCCAGCATTCGGGGTAGGAGACTAGCGGGGGCCCTCTCCTACAATGAGCAGTTCTTC. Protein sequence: CASIRGRRLAGALSYNEQFF.

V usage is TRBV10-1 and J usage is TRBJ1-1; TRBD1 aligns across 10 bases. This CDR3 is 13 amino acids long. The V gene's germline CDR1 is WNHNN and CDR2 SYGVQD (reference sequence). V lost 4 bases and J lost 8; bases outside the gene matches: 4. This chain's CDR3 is CASSADRGQEAFF. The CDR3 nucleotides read TGCGCCAGCAGTGCCGACAGGGGGCAGGAAGCTTTCTTT.

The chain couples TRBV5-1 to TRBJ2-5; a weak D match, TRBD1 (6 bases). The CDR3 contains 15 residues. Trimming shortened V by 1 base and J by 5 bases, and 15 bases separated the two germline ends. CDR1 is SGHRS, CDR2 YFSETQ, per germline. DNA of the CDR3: TGCGCCAGCAGCTTGATGTCAGGGGAAGGGGAGACCCAGTACTTC. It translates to CASSLMSGEGETQYF.

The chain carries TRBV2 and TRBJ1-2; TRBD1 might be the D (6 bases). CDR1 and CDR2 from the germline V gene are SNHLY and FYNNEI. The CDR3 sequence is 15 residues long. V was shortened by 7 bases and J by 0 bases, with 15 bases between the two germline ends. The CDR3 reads CASIPRRDTNYGYTF. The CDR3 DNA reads TGTGCCAGCATCCCGAGAAGGGACACTAACTATGGCTACACCTTC. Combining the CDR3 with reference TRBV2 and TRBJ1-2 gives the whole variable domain EPEVTQTPSHQVTQMGQEVILRCVPISNHLYFYWYRQILGQKVEFLVSFYNNEISEKSEIFDDQFSVERPDGSNFTLKIRSTKLEDSAMYFCASIPRRDTNYGYTFGSGTRLTVV.

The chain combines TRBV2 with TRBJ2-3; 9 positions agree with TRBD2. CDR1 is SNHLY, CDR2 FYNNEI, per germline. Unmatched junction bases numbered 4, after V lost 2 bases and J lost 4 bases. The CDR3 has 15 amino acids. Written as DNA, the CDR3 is TGTGCCAGCAGTGAAATACTAGCGGGCGCAGATACGCAGTATTTT. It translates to CASSEILAGADTQYF.

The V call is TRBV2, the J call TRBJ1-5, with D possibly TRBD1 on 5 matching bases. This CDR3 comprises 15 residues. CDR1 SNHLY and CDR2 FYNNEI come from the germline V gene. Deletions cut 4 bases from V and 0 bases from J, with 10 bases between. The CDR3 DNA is TGTGCCAGCAGTGTCATAGGGGATAGCAATCAGCCCCAGCATTTT. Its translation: CASSVIGDSNQPQHF.

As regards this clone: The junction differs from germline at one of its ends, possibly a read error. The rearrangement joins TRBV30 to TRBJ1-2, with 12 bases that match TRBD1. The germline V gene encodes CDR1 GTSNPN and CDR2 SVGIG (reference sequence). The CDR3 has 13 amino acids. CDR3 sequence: CACSGDRGLGYTF. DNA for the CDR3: TGTGCCTGCAGTGGGGACAGGGGGCTTGGCTACACCTTC.

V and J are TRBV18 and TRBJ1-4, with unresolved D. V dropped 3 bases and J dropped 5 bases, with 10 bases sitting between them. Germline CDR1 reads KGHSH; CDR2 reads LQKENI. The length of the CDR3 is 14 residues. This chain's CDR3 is CASSPRARNEKLFF. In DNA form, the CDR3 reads TGTGCCAGCTCACCGAGAGCGCGGAATGAAAAACTGTTTTTT.

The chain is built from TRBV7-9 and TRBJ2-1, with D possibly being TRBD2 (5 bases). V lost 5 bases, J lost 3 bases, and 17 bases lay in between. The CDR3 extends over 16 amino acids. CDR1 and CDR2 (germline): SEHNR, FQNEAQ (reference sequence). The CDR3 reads CASSPPWAGRYNEQFF. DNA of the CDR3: TGTGCCAGCAGCCCCCCTTGGGCGGGCCGCTACAATGAGCAGTTCTTC.

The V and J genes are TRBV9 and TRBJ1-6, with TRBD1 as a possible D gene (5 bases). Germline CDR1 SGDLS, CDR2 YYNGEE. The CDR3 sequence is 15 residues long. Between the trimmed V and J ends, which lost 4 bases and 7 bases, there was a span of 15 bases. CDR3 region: CASSSLEGPNSPLHF. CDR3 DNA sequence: TGTGCCAGCAGCTCCCTGGAGGGACCCAATTCACCCCTCCACTTT.

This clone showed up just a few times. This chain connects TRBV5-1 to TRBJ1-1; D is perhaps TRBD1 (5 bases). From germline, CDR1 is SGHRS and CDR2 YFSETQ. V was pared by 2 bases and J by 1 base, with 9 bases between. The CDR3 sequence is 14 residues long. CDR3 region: CASSFGGTNTEAFF. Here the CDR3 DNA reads TGCGCCAGCAGCTTTGGAGGGACGAACACTGAAGCTTTCTTT.

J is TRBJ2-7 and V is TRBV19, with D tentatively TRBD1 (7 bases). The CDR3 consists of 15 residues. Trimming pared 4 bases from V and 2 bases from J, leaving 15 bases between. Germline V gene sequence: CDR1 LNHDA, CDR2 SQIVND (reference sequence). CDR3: CASSKQGRGAYEQYF. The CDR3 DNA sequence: TGTGCCAGTAGTAAGCAGGGCAGGGGGGCCTACGAGCAGTACTTC.

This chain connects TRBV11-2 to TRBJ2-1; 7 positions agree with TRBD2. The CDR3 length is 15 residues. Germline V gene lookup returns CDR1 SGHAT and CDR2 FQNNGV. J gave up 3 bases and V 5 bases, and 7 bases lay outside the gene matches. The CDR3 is CASSPGTTYYNEQFF. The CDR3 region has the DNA TGTGCCAGCAGCCCCGGGACTACATACTACAATGAGCAGTTCTTC.

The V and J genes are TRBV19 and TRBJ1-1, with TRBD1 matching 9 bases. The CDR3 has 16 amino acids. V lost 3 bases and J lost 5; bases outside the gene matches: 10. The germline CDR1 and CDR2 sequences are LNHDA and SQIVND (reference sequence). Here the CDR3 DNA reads TGTGCCAGTAGTATTCTGGGGGCACAGGGGGCAACTGAAGCTTTCTTT. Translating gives CASSILGAQGATEAFF.

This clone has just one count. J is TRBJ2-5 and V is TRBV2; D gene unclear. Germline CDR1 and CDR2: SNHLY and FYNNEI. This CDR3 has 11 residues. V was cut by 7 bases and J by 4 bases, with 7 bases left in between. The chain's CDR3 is CASTAVETQYF. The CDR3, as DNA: TGTGCCAGCACTGCGGTAGAGACCCAGTACTTC.

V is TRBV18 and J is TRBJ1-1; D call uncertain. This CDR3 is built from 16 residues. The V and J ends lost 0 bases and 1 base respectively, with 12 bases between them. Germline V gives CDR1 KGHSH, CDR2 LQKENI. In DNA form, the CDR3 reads TGTGCCAGCTCACCACCAGGACTCATCAAGAACACTGAAGCTTTCTTT. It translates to CASSPPGLIKNTEAFF.

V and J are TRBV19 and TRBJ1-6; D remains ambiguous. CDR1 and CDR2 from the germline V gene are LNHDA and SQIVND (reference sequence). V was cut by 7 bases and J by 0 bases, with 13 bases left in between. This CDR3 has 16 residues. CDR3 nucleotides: TGTGCCAGTACCGCGATCGGGAGCTCCTATAATTCACCCCTCCACTTT. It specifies CASTAIGSSYNSPLHF.

The CDR3 region is CAWRRSETQYF. In DNA, the CDR3 is TGTGCCTGGAGGAGAAGTGAGACCCAGTACTTC. The genes are TRBV30 and TRBJ2-5; D not resolved. Trimming took off 3 bases at V and 5 bases at J, with 7 bases between the two ends. The germline gives CDR1 GTSNPN, CDR2 SVGIG (reference sequence). The CDR3 is made up of 11 amino acids.

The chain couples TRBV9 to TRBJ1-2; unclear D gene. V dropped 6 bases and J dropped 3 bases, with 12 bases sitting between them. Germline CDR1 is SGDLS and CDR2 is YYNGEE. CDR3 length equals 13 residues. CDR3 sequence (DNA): TGTGCCAGCACCGCAGACACCGACTATGGCTACACCTTC. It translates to CASTADTDYGYTF.

The CDR3 here is CASSDRQGGNEQFF. CDR3 bases: TGTGCCAGCAGTGACCGACAGGGAGGCAATGAGCAGTTCTTC. The chain joins TRBV27 to TRBJ2-1, with a possible D match to TRBD1 (7 bases). V was shortened by 5 bases and J by 6 bases, with 14 bases between the two germline ends. The CDR3 has 14 amino acids. Germline V CDR1 and CDR2: MNHEY, SMNVEV (reference sequence).

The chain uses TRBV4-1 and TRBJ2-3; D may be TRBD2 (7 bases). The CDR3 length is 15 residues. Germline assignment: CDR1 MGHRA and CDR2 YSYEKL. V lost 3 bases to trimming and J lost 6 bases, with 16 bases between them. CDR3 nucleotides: TGCGCCAGCAGCCAGGAGGGGAGGGGGTCGGATACGCAGTATTTT. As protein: CASSQEGRGSDTQYF.